Below, one T cell receptor beta chain is given with its context. Its antigen is not identified. The method was immunoSEQ multiplex PCR; TCRdb's version includes in-frame clones alone and lacks a portion of them. The sample has tens of thousands of clones, around 83% seen once. This sample stems from a study of cytotoxic CD8 clonotypes in ibrutinib-treated CLL. Study conclusions and caveats: While tracking circulating CD8+ T-cell counts, baseline clonality exceeded that of age-matched healthy donors. Clonality, elevated at ibrutinib response, dropped back toward baseline at progression.

This TCR was recovered from a human donor with chronic lymphocytic leukemia. The sequencing used PBMCs, collected before ibrutinib treatment.

CDR3 in amino acids: CASRGQGNTEAFF. The CDR3 DNA reads TGTGCCAGTAGGGGACAGGGCAACACTGAAGCTTTCTTT. This chain connects TRBV19 to TRBJ1-1; 9 nucleotides line up with TRBD1. Germline V CDR1 and CDR2: LNHDA, SQIVND (reference sequence). Losses at the gene ends were 6 bases for V and 2 bases for J; bases not matched to a gene: 1. The CDR3 spans 13 residues. The entire variable domain, with the rest obtained from reference TRBV19 and TRBJ1-1, is as follows: DGGITQSPKYLFRKEGQNVTLSCEQNLNHDAMYWYRQDPGQGLRLIYYSQIVNDFQKGDIAEGYSVSREKKESFPLTVTSAQKNPTAFYLCASRGQGNTEAFFGQGTRLTVV.